Reported below is one T cell receptor (beta chain). This receptor's antigen is unknown. Within one base of it there is no much larger clone, and no base qualities were kept. This entry comes from a study of OX40 agonist ivuxolimab in advanced cancers. As for the study more broadly: Ivuxolimab was an agonistic, fully human IgG2 monoclonal antibody directed against OX40 (CD134), a costimulatory receptor. Intravenous ivuxolimab was administered to patients every 2 weeks at six dose levels: 0.01, 0.1, 0.3, 1.5, 3 and 10 mg/kg. Among the 50 to 55 dose-escalation patients, some 20 had hepatocellular carcinoma, roughly 15 melanoma, 9 renal cell carcinoma and 9 head and neck cancer. A male proportion of about 79% and a mean age of approximately 60 years, ranging from roughly 20 to 80, were recorded for the dose-escalation cohort. Patients were allowed to have had prior anti-PD-1, anti-PD-L1 or anti-CTLA-4 therapy, and approximately 39% of the dose-escalation patients had been treated with checkpoint inhibitors. Partial responses occurred in three dose-escalation patients: two with cutaneous melanoma and one with hepatocellular carcinoma. Peripheral TCRbeta sequencing was intended to test whether TCR sequence diversity was altered and clonal T-cell expansion was caused by ivuxolimab. The paper reports the monotherapy dose-escalation portion (N of about 50 patients) of the phase I ivuxolimab trial.

The CDR3 measures 10 amino acids from cysteine to phenylalanine. Kept here is only the CDR3 DNA, which spans 30 bases and is read in frame from base 1. The junction carries 11 bases between V and J, which are trimmed by 10 bases and 7 bases respectively. For CDR1 and CDR2, the germline V gene (reference sequence) lists MNHEY and SMNVEV. Patients with autoimmune disease history or receiving systemic immunosuppression were excluded from the trial. In every dose cohort, peripheral blood was drawn for TCR sequencing at baseline, cycle 4 day 1, and cycle 7 day 1. Samples came from an open-label, multicenter, first-in-human phase I dose-escalation trial of ivuxolimab. Adults with locally advanced or metastatic melanoma, renal cell carcinoma, hepatocellular carcinoma or head and neck squamous cell carcinoma were enrolled in the trial. Before TCR sequencing, CD4+ T cells and CD8+ T cells from peripheral blood were sorted into separate populations.

For sequencing of the TCRbeta CDR3 region, genomic DNA was extracted from the sorted cells. TCRbeta CDR3 regions were sequenced using the immunoSEQ Assay. Entries here come from immuneACCESS through TCRdb and include only in-frame sequences with V and J called. Some clones fail to appear in such tables; in the studies checked, an unresolved V gene covers under half of the shortfall, and the cause of the remainder is unknown. The sample table contains more than 55,000 clones; only one count was recorded for more than 85% of them. The ten largest clonotypes hold over 10% of the sample. What the research found in general, with its limitations: At doses of 0.1 to 3.0 mg/kg, clonal expansion of both CD4+ and CD8+ blood T cells was observed from baseline to week 6. In partial responders in the 0.1-3.0 mg/kg groups, normalized peripheral clonal expansion was found to be among the lowest, especially among CD8+ T cells. After ivuxolimab, CD8+ T cells had more expanded clones than CD4+ T cells on average. Low levels of normalized T-cell clonal expansion were also seen in some patients who did not respond. Which antigens the clonally expanded peripheral T cells were specific for was not determined.

Recombination joined TRBV27 with TRBJ2-7; confidence is insufficient to name the D gene. The material was CD4+ or CD8+ T cells sorted from blood, obtained in a trial of the OX40 agonist ivuxolimab. This sequence originates from an adult with an advanced solid tumor such as melanoma, head and neck, liver or kidney cancer. The DNA sequence is given as TGTGCCACGTCCGATTGGGAGCAGTACTTC. The resulting protein is CATSDWEQYF.